These 21 T cell receptor beta chains were all obtained from the same sample, sequenced in a study of T cells in Graves' hyperthyroidism and ophthalmopathy. RNA transcripts yielded amplified TCR beta CDR3 regions. HTBI primers were used for first-round RT-PCR of the TCR CDR3. TCRdb redid the calling of the multiplex PCR reads with MiXCR, one entry per CDR3 protein. The sample includes about 260,000 distinct CDR3 sequences, roughly 15% of them seen just once. Sequenced input: blood. The receptors were sampled from a woman aged 18 to 35 with Graves' ophthalmopathy.

This clonotype came up many times. The chain links TRBV28 to TRBJ1-1, with D possibly TRBD1 on 6 matching bases. The CDR3 runs 14 residues. CDR1 and CDR2 from the germline V gene are MDHEN and SYDVKM. V shed 2 bases and J shed 3 bases, with 10 bases lying between them. CDR3 in amino acids: CASSLRPGDTEAFF. CDR3 bases: TGTGCCAGCAGTTTAAGGCCAGGGGACACTGAAGCTTTCTTT.

This clonotype was detected many times. The CDR3 bases are TGTGCCAGCAGTTTAGGGGGAACGAACACCGGGGAGCTGTTTTTT. Its protein is CASSLGGTNTGELFF. This chain links TRBV5-6 with TRBJ2-2, with D possibly being TRBD1 (6 bases). V was pared by 5 bases and J by 0 bases, with 11 bases between. This CDR3 comprises 15 residues. Germline V lookup: CDR1 SGHDT, CDR2 YYEEEE.

Notes on this clonotype: One end of the junction is discordant with germline, which a read error may explain. This chain joins TRBV11-2 and TRBJ2-1, with D possibly being TRBD2 (6 bases). Germline assignment: CDR1 SGHAT and CDR2 FQNNGV. This CDR3 is 15 amino acids long. The DNA of the CDR3 is TGTACCAGCAGTGCGAGTCGGGGGTGGAGAGGTGAGCAGTTCTTC. Amino acid sequence: CTSSASRGWRGEQFF.

The chain uses TRBV6-1 and TRBJ1-1, with 9 bases matching TRBD1. Germline trimming cut 6 bases from V and 1 base from J; bases unmatched to any gene: 6. Germline V gives CDR1 MNHNS, CDR2 SASEGT. This CDR3 is 15 amino acids long. This CDR3 reads CASRGTGSTNTEAFF. Here the CDR3 DNA reads TGTGCCAGCAGGGGGACAGGGTCAACGAACACTGAAGCTTTCTTT.

This clonotype has at least ten counts. The chain carries TRBV18 and TRBJ1-3; the D is unclear. The CDR3 covers 13 residues. Trimming cost V 5 bases and J 6 bases, with 11 bases left between them. The germline CDR1 and CDR2 sequences are KGHSH and LQKENI. CDR3 DNA: TGTGCCAGCTCAAAGGACCCCCCAAACACCATATATTTT. Translating gives CASSKDPPNTIYF. Full variable domain (remainder filled in from reference TRBV18 and TRBJ1-3): NAGVMQNPRHLVRRRGQEARLRCSPMKGHSHVYWYRQLPEEGLKFMVYLQKENIIDESGMPKERFSAEFPKEGPSILRIQQVVRGDSAAYFCASSKDPPNTIYFGEGSWLTVV.

The chain links TRBV2 to TRBJ2-7; 10 nucleotides match TRBD1. The CDR3 has 16 residues. CDR1 SNHLY and CDR2 FYNNEI come from the germline V gene. The junction had 15 bases not matched to a gene; V was cut back by 9 bases and J by 4 bases. This CDR3 is CASTRGPGQGQYEQYF. DNA for the CDR3: TGTGCCAGTACCCGGGGGCCGGGACAGGGGCAATACGAGCAGTACTTC.

Ten or more counts support this clonotype. The chain employs TRBV20-1 and TRBJ2-7; 9 bases are shared with TRBD1. Germline V gene sequence: CDR1 DFQATT, CDR2 SNEGSKA (reference sequence). The CDR3 sequence is 15 residues long. After removal of 0 bases from V and 6 bases from J, the junction contained 9 bases not matched to a gene. The CDR3: CSARDPGQGISEQYF. For the CDR3, the DNA is TGCAGTGCTAGAGATCCAGGACAGGGGATAAGCGAGCAGTACTTC.

At least ten counts were recorded for this clonotype. The CDR3 sequence is CASSSPTRVSTGELFF. As DNA, the CDR3 is TGTGCCAGCAGTTCTCCCACCCGGGTTTCCACCGGGGAGCTGTTTTTT. J is TRBJ2-2 and V is TRBV6-1, with unresolved D. Germline lookup yields CDR1 MNHNS and CDR2 SASEGT. The CDR3 is 16 amino acids. V was pared by 5 bases and J by 4 bases, with 17 bases between.

The chain is built from TRBV12-3 or TRBV12-4 and TRBJ1-1, with 10 bases fitting TRBD1. The ends lost 2 bases at V and 6 bases at J; junction bases unmatched: 6. The CDR3 runs 15 residues. The CDR3 region is CASSLHGQGVAEAFF. CDR3 nucleotides: TGTGCCAGCAGTTTACACGGACAGGGGGTCGCTGAAGCTTTCTTT.

As to this clonotype: A much larger clone lies a single base off, so this may be a read error. V and J are TRBV20-1 and TRBJ1-3; D might be TRBD1 (6 bases). V lost 0 bases and J 0 bases, leaving 9 bases between the germline ends. Germline V CDR1 and CDR2: DFQATT, SNEGSKA (reference sequence). This CDR3 has 15 residues. The CDR3 DNA sequence: TGCAGTGCTAGAGATGGACAGAGCTCTGGAAACACCATATATTTT. Translated: CSARDGQSSGNTIYF.

This clonotype was observed at least ten times. The chain uses TRBV20-1 and TRBJ1-1; TRBD1 agrees at 7 bases. J lost 2 bases, V lost 2 bases, and 5 bases had no gene match. This CDR3 contains 14 residues. CDR1 and CDR2 (germline): DFQATT, SNEGSKA (reference sequence). CDR3 loop: CSARLGTANTEAFF. The CDR3 DNA follows: TGCAGTGCTAGATTAGGGACAGCTAACACTGAAGCTTTCTTT.

The chain combines TRBV6-2 or TRBV6-3 with TRBJ2-7; no clear D gene. The CDR3 is 13 amino acids. Germline V CDR1 and CDR2: MNHEY, SVGEGT. V lost 0 bases to trimming and J lost 6 bases, with 9 bases between them. In nucleotides, the CDR3 is TGTGCCAGCAGTTACTCGAAGGTGGGCGAGCAGTACTTC. Encoded protein: CASSYSKVGEQYF.

This clonotype was seen ten or more times. This chain links TRBV20-1 with TRBJ2-7; 7 positions match TRBD2. Germline lookup yields CDR1 DFQATT and CDR2 SNEGSKA (reference sequence). V shed 5 bases and J 4 bases; nucleotides not matched to a gene: 11. This CDR3 is built from 14 residues. In nucleotides, the CDR3 is TGCAGTGCTGGACGCATCGGGGGGTCGTACGAGCAGTACTTC. Its protein product is CSAGRIGGSYEQYF.

A word on this clonotype: Being one base from a much bigger clone, this may be a read error. V usage is TRBV5-5 and J usage is TRBJ2-5; TRBD1 aligns across 7 bases. The CDR3 spans 15 residues. Germline-derived CDR1 and CDR2 are SGHKS and YYEKEE (reference sequence). This CDR3 is CASSPGTEKQETQHF. The CDR3 DNA is TGTGCCAGCAGCCCGGGGACAGAAAAACAAGAGACCCAGCACTTC.

This clonotype has a count of ten or more. CDR3 protein: CASSHLLAGVYEQYF. The CDR3 DNA sequence: TGCGCCAGCAGCCACCTACTAGCGGGAGTCTACGAGCAGTACTTC. This chain joins TRBV4-1 and TRBJ2-7, with 11 bases that match TRBD2. This CDR3 is built from 15 residues. CDR1 and CDR2 from the germline V gene are MGHRA and YSYEKL. The trim removed 3 bases at V and 3 bases at J, leaving 4 bases unmatched.

At least ten counts were recorded for this clonotype. The chain joins TRBV6-6 to TRBJ2-6; possible D gene TRBD1, 6 bases. V was clipped by 2 bases and J by 2 bases, with 10 bases between them. Per the germline V gene, CDR1 is MNHNY and CDR2 is SVGAGI (reference sequence). This CDR3 has 16 amino acids. The CDR3 here is CASSYGNRAGANVLTF. For the CDR3, the DNA is TGTGCCAGCAGTTACGGGAACAGGGCTGGGGCCAACGTCCTGACTTTC.

In its sample, this clonotype was seen many times. This chain links TRBV3-1 with TRBJ2-1, with TRBD2 as a possible D gene (5 bases). Germline-derived CDR1 and CDR2 are LGHDT and YNNKEL (reference sequence). V lost 4 bases and J lost 10, with 8 bases in between. This CDR3 region has 11 residues. DNA for the CDR3: TGTGCCAGCAGCCGCTGGGAGGAGCAGTTCTTC. It specifies CASSRWEEQFF.

There are many counts of this clonotype. The chain recombines TRBV6-2 or TRBV6-3 with TRBJ1-2; D call uncertain. The length of the CDR3 is 13 residues. The germline V gene has CDR1 MNHEY and CDR2 SVGEGT. The V and J ends lost 3 bases and 5 bases respectively, with 10 bases between them. The CDR3 sequence: CASSYDSMYGYTF. The CDR3 bases are TGTGCCAGCAGTTATGATTCGATGTATGGCTACACCTTC.

This chain links TRBV7-6 with TRBJ2-5; D not certain. CDR3 size: 15 residues. V was clipped by 0 bases and J by 6 bases, with 14 bases between them. Germline loops: CDR1 SGHVS, CDR2 FNYEAQ. The chain's CDR3 is CASSLAVGSQKTQYF. CDR3 coding DNA: TGTGCCAGCAGCTTAGCGGTAGGCTCTCAGAAGACCCAGTACTTC.

This clonotype has ten or more counts. The rearrangement uses TRBV20-1 and TRBJ1-5; the match to TRBD1 covers 8 bases. The V segment lost 5 bases and the J segment 6 bases; nucleotides outside the gene matches: 12. Germline V gives CDR1 DFQATT, CDR2 SNEGSKA (reference sequence). The CDR3 length is 15 residues. This CDR3 is CSASNRQGRVQPQHF. DNA of the CDR3: TGCAGTGCTTCAAACCGACAGGGGAGGGTTCAGCCCCAGCATTTT.

This clonotype was seen ten or more times. The chain links TRBV7-3 to TRBJ2-3, with D unresolved. The germline V and J ends were trimmed by 0 bases and 3 bases, with 7 bases remaining between them. The CDR3 contains 14 residues. Germline loops: CDR1 SGHTA, CDR2 FQGTGA. The CDR3 coding sequence is TGTGCCAGCAGCTTAACGCCGGTGACAGATACGCAGTATTTT. Translated, it gives CASSLTPVTDTQYF.